These 22 T cell receptor beta chains were sequenced from one sample in a study of identical twins' blood T cells. TCRdb reprocessed the 5' RACE reads with MiXCR, giving one entry per CDR3 protein. Altogether hundreds of thousands of distinct CDR3 sequences are present, 25% to 35% being singletons, with the ten largest covering 6.1%. The sample comprised PBMCs. These receptors came from a woman between 18 and 55 years old in good health.

This clonotype was detected a few times. This sequence joins TRBV7-2 and TRBJ2-2, with D unclear. V was clipped by 5 bases and J by 0 bases, with 16 bases between them. Germline CDR1 is SGHTA and CDR2 is FQGNSA. CDR3 length: 17 residues. CDR3 in DNA: TGTGCCAGCAGCGCCCCTTTCGGCTACACGAACACCGGGGAGCTGTTTTTT. As protein: CASSAPFGYTNTGELFF.

In nucleotides, the CDR3 is TGTGCCAGCAGCCGGACAGTTCTCTCTGGAAACACCATATATTTT. Its protein product is CASSRTVLSGNTIYF. V usage is TRBV7-9 and J usage is TRBJ1-3; D possibly corresponds to TRBD1 (6 bases). Germline V gene data show CDR1 as SEHNR and CDR2 as FQNEAQ (reference sequence). This CDR3 has 15 residues. Trimming removed 5 bases from V and 0 bases from J, with 11 bases in between.

V is TRBV3-1 and J is TRBJ2-7; 7 nucleotides match TRBD2. J was trimmed by 4 bases and V by 3 bases; bases with no gene match: 3. This CDR3 is built from 13 residues. Germline lookup yields CDR1 LGHDT and CDR2 YNNKEL (reference sequence). CDR3 sequence: CASSHGLVYEQYF. The CDR3 DNA reads as TGTGCCAGCAGCCACGGACTAGTTTACGAGCAGTACTTC.

This clonotype was counted a few times. The V call is TRBV27, the J call TRBJ1-1; perhaps TRBD1 as D (6 bases). The CDR3 is 14 amino acids. Germline assignment: CDR1 MNHEY and CDR2 SMNVEV (reference sequence). V was clipped by 2 bases and J by 9 bases, with 16 bases between them. Here the CDR3 reads CASSLTDRGYKAFF. CDR3 bases: TGTGCCAGCAGTTTAACGGATAGGGGGTACAAAGCTTTCTTT.

The CDR3 loop is CSALAAGYTF. DNA of the CDR3: TGCAGTGCTCTAGCTGCAGGCTACACCTTC. This rearrangement joins TRBV20-1 to TRBJ1-2; D unclear. V gave up 5 bases and J gave up 8 bases, with 9 bases separating them. Per the germline V gene, CDR1 is DFQATT and CDR2 is SNEGSKA (reference sequence). The CDR3 totals 10 residues.

The rearrangement joins TRBV6-1 to TRBJ1-4, with TRBD1 as a possible D gene (6 bases). CDR3 length: 15 residues. V gave up 5 bases and J gave up 8 bases, with 18 bases separating them. Per germline, CDR1 MNHNS and CDR2 SASEGT. As DNA, the CDR3 is TGTGCCAGCAGTCAAAATGGGGGGCTCAGGGAAAAACTGTTTTTT. This translates into CASSQNGGLREKLFF.

J is TRBJ1-2 and V is TRBV5-1; unclear D gene. The V end was cut by 0 bases, the J end by 2 bases, with 14 bases between. CDR1 and CDR2 (germline): SGHRS, YFSETQ. This CDR3 is built from 16 residues. The CDR3 DNA sequence: TGCGCCAGCAGCTTGGAACTCGGGGATCGCAACTATGGCTACACCTTC. Residues: CASSLELGDRNYGYTF.

This clonotype was seen many times. CDR3 in DNA: TGCAGTGCCGGACCGGGACAGGGTCGAAAACTGTTTTTT. This codes for CSAGPGQGRKLFF. The chain couples TRBV20-1 to TRBJ1-4; 9 bases fit TRBD1. Germline-derived CDR1 and CDR2 are DFQATT and SNEGSKA (reference sequence). This CDR3 region has 13 residues. The V and J ends lost 6 bases and 10 bases, in that order; junction bases with no gene match: 9.

This clonotype appeared a few times. This CDR3 is CSVDRGADTQYF. The CDR3 bases are TGCAGCGTTGATAGGGGGGCAGATACGCAGTATTTT. The chain uses TRBV29-1 and TRBJ2-3, with D perhaps assigned TRBD1 or TRBD2 (6 bases each). The CDR3 has 12 amino acids. The V end lost 3 bases, the J end lost 4 bases, and 8 bases lay between the germline ends. Germline V CDR1 and CDR2: SQVTM, ANQGSEA.

This clonotype showed up just a few times. The chain couples TRBV2 to TRBJ1-5, with D possibly TRBD1 on 5 matching bases. The CDR3 length is 13 residues. V was cut by 9 bases and J by 4 bases, with 13 bases left in between. Germline V CDR1 and CDR2: SNHLY, FYNNEI. The CDR3 coding sequence is TGTGCCAGTACGTGGGGCGGAAATCAGCCCCAGCATTTT. This codes for CASTWGGNQPQHF.

There are a few counts of this clonotype. This chain joins TRBV27 and TRBJ2-1; TRBD2 aligns across 10 bases. CDR1 and CDR2 from the germline V gene are MNHEY and SMNVEV (reference sequence). The CDR3 extends over 14 amino acids. The junction had 6 bases not matched to a gene; V was cut back by 5 bases and J by 8 bases. CDR3 amino acids: CASSKPSGSDEQFF. CDR3 bases: TGTGCCAGCAGTAAGCCTAGCGGGAGCGATGAGCAGTTCTTC.

A word on this clonotype: A much more abundant neighbour one base away suggests this may be a read error. The chain joins TRBV20-1 to TRBJ1-2; D is unresolved. Germline CDR1 is DFQATT and CDR2 is SNEGSKA (reference sequence). CDR3 length: 15 residues. The CDR3 protein is CSARDSGRSLYGCTF. CDR3 DNA sequence: TGCAGTGCTAGAGATTCAGGACGGAGTCTCTATGGCTGCACCTTC.

For this clonotype: The junction and the germline gene differ at one end; a read error may be behind it. The V gene is TRBV7-9, the J gene TRBJ1-6; D is uncertain. Germline V CDR1 and CDR2: SEHNR, FQNEAQ (reference sequence). This CDR3 has 15 residues. The chain's CDR3 is CASSTPGQVNTPLHF. In DNA, the CDR3 is TGTGCCAGCAGCACCCCCGGCCAAGTTAATACACCCCTCCACTTT.

This clonotype was observed a few times. The J gene is TRBJ1-2, the V gene TRBV6-5; D is ambiguous. V was cut by 6 bases and J by 8 bases, with 16 bases left in between. CDR1 is MNHEY, CDR2 SVGAGI, per germline. The CDR3 has 13 amino acids. CDR3 sequence (DNA): TGTGCCAGCAGCAGGCTCAATACCTTGGGCTACACCTTC. Translated, it gives CASSRLNTLGYTF.

This clonotype was detected many times. The chain's CDR3 is CASRDNRGSNQPQHF. The CDR3 DNA is TGTGCCAGCAGAGATAACAGGGGTAGCAATCAGCCCCAGCATTTT. The gene calls are TRBV2 and TRBJ1-5, with TRBD1 matching over 7 bases. CDR3 length equals 15 residues. Trimming cost V 6 bases and J 0 bases; bases outside gene matches: 5. CDR1 is SNHLY, CDR2 FYNNEI, per germline.

To note about this clonotype: A much larger clone differs by one base, so this may be a read error. V and J are TRBV20-1 and TRBJ2-1, with D possibly being TRBD1 (6 bases). The CDR3 is 12 amino acids. The germline gives CDR1 DFQATT, CDR2 SNEGSKA (reference sequence). The CDR3 DNA is TGCAGTGCTTGGGGGCTGTCGAATGAGCAGTTATTC. It translates to CSAWGLSNEQLF.

Many counts were recorded for this clonotype. The chain uses TRBV6-5 and TRBJ1-1; D perhaps matches TRBD1 (6 bases). Germline V gives CDR1 MNHEY, CDR2 SVGAGI. The CDR3 contains 15 residues. With 5 bases removed from V and 7 bases from J, the gap between germline ends came to 20 bases. The CDR3 sequence: CASSRGDNWAHEAFF. The CDR3 DNA follows: TGTGCCAGCAGTAGGGGGGACAACTGGGCCCATGAAGCTTTCTTT.

The J gene is TRBJ1-5, the V gene TRBV7-9; D remains unclear. V gave up 5 bases and J gave up 0 bases, with 23 bases separating them. Germline assignment: CDR1 SEHNR and CDR2 FQNEAQ (reference sequence). The CDR3 spans 19 residues. The CDR3 nucleotides are TGTGCCAGCAGCCCCGGTGGGCCCCTAAGGCTCTCTAGCAATCAGCCCCAGCATTTT. Translating gives CASSPGGPLRLSSNQPQHF.

This clonotype has just a few counts. The chain joins TRBV5-1 to TRBJ2-1; no clear D gene. The CDR3 totals 13 residues. The V end lost 9 bases, the J end lost 5 bases, and 15 bases lay between the germline ends. Germline CDR1 reads SGHRS; CDR2 reads YFSETQ. Written as DNA, the CDR3 is TGCGCCACCCAACTCGGGCAAAACAATGAGCAGTTCTTC. This translates into CATQLGQNNEQFF.

The V call is TRBV19, the J call TRBJ1-5, with 8 bases lining up with TRBD1. J was trimmed by 6 bases and V by 8 bases; bases with no gene match: 6. This CDR3 region has 13 residues. In germline, CDR1 is LNHDA, CDR2 SQIVND (reference sequence). The CDR3 loop is CASSQGASQPQHF. CDR3 in DNA: TGTGCCAGTTCTCAGGGGGCAAGTCAGCCCCAGCATTTT.

This clonotype appeared a few times. The rearrangement joins TRBV19 to TRBJ1-5; a weak D match, TRBD1 (5 bases). This CDR3 comprises 13 residues. Per germline, CDR1 LNHDA and CDR2 SQIVND (reference sequence). V was cut by 6 bases and J by 3 bases, with 9 bases left in between. The CDR3, as DNA: TGTGCCAGTAGAGACAGAACCAATCAGCCCCAGCATTTT. As protein: CASRDRTNQPQHF.

With respect to this clonotype: Mismatch with germline at one junction end may stem from a read error. The genes are TRBV6-6 and TRBJ1-2; possibly TRBD1 for D (5 bases). The CDR3 has 13 amino acids. Germline V gives CDR1 MNHNY, CDR2 SVGAGI (reference sequence). The CDR3 reads CVSSYDSSYGYTF. For the CDR3, the DNA is TGTGTCAGCAGTTACGACAGTTCCTATGGCTACACCTTC.